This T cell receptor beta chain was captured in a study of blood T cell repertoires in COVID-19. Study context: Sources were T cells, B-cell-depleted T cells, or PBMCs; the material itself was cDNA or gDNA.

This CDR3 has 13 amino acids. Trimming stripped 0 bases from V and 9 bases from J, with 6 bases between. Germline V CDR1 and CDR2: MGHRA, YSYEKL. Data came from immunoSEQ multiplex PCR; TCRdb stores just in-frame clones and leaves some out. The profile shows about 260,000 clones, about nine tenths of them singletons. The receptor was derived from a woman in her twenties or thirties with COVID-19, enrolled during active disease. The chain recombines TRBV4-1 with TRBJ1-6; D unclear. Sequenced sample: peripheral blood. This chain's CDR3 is CASSQDRFSPLHF. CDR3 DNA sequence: TGCGCCAGCAGCCAAGACAGGTTTTCACCCCTCCACTTT.